This is a list of T cell receptor beta chains from one sample in a study of T-cell reconstitution after alpha-beta-depleted transplantation in children. TCRdb ran MiXCR on the PCR reads and lists one entry per CDR3 protein. Here the sample spans around 80,000 distinct CDR3 sequences, around 18% being singletons. The material was PBMCs, mostly from graft donor cells, obtained 360 days after TCRalphabeta/CD19-depleted stem cell transplant. These receptors were obtained from a male patient aged 2-15 years who had a stem cell transplant for acute lymphoblastic leukemia, so the T cells may come from the graft donor. Both conserved end residues are part of each CDR3. Fields, in order: D gene, J gene, V gene, clone size, CDR3 DNA, CDR3 protein. A D gene is named only where the DNA matches it firmly. Size is omitted from some rows. Given values are once, few, many or a class for expanded clones.

>TRBD1|TRBJ2-7|TRBV30|few
TGTGCCTGGAATGGTAGGACAGGGTCCTACGAGCAGTACTTC
CAWNGRTGSYEQYF
>NA|TRBJ1-1|TRBV30|few
TGTGCCTGGAGTGTCCCCGCCCCTGGCGTCACTGAAGCTTTCTTT
CAWSVPAPGVTEAFF
>TRBD2|TRBJ2-3|TRBV5-1|few
TGCGCCAGCAGCACCGAAACTAGCGGGAGGACCACAGATACGCAGTATTTT
CASSTETSGRTTDTQYF
>NA|TRBJ1-6|TRBV5-6|NA
TGTGCCAGCTCCGGGGCTTCTGGTTGGAATTCACCCCTCCACTTT
CASSGASGWNSPLHF
>TRBD1|TRBJ2-1|TRBV13|NA
TGTGCCAGCAGGAAGGCAGGGGGCTTAGGAAAGATCTTC
CASRKAGGLGKIF
>NA|TRBJ2-7|TRBV18|few
TGTGCCAGCTCACCTCTCGCCCTCTCCTACGAGCAGTACTTC
CASSPLALSYEQYF
>NA|TRBJ2-7|TRBV10-3|NA
TGTGCCATCAGTGATTGGCAGACCTACGAGCAGTACTTC
CAISDWQTYEQYF
>NA|TRBJ2-7|TRBV5-1|NA
TGCGCCAGCAGCTTCCTCGGGACCGGATTGAAAACCTACGAGCAGTACTTC
CASSFLGTGLKTYEQYF
>NA|TRBJ2-5|TRBV5-6|NA
TGTGCCAGCAGCGGGGACTCCGCGGACGAGACCCAGTACTTC
CASSGDSADETQYF
>NA|TRBJ2-7|TRBV18|NA
TGTGCCAGCTCACCAACTAGTAACAGGGCCTACGAGCAGTACTTC
CASSPTSNRAYEQYF
>NA|TRBJ1-1|TRBV20-1|NA
TGCAGTGCTAGAGTAAGCATGAACACTGAAGCTTTCTTT
CSARVSMNTEAFF
>NA|TRBJ2-7|TRBV12-3/TRBV12-4|NA
TGTGCCAGCAGTTTTTTCCAGCCGTCTTCCTACGAGCAGTACTTC
CASSFFQPSSYEQYF
>TRBD1|TRBJ2-2|TRBV5-1|few
TGCGCCAGCAGCTCGGCACAGGGGGCCGCGAACACCGGGGAGCTGTTTTTT
CASSSAQGAANTGELFF
>NA|TRBJ2-5|TRBV5-1|few
TGCGCCAGCAGCTTGACCAGGGGTGACCAAGAGACCCAGTACTTC
CASSLTRGDQETQYF
>TRBD2|TRBJ2-3|TRBV29-1|NA
TGCAGCGTTGGGCGGGGGACAGATACGCAGTATTTT
CSVGRGTDTQYF
>TRBD1|TRBJ2-7|TRBV6-1|few
TGTGCCAGCAGTCAGGGACAGTTGAGCTCCTACGAGCAGTACTTC
CASSQGQLSSYEQYF
>NA|TRBJ2-1|TRBV5-6|few
TGTGCCAGCAGCCGACTCGCCTCCTACAATGAGCAGTTCTTC
CASSRLASYNEQFF
>TRBD1|TRBJ2-5|TRBV6-1|few
TGTGCCAGCAGTAGGAACAGGGGGCGCTTGGAGACCCAGTACTTC
CASSRNRGRLETQYF
>TRBD1|TRBJ1-6|TRBV20-1|NA
TGCAGTGCTCAGAGGGCAGGGGGGAGGTCACCCCTCCACTTT
CSAQRAGGRSPLHF
>NA|TRBJ2-1|TRBV5-1|NA
TGCGCCAGCAGCTTGGTCGAGTACAATGAGCAGTTCTTC
CASSLVEYNEQFF
>NA|TRBJ2-1|TRBV28|NA
TGTGCCAGCAGTTTAGGAGTTTACAATGAGCAGTTCTTC
CASSLGVYNEQFF
>NA|TRBJ2-1|TRBV7-9|NA
TGTGCCAGCAGCTCGTGGGATGAGCAGTTCTTC
CASSSWDEQFF
>NA|TRBJ1-1|TRBV12-3/TRBV12-4|NA
TGTGCCAGCAGTTCTCAGACCATAAATCGGGCTTTCTTT
CASSSQTINRAFF
>TRBD2|TRBJ2-1|TRBV11-1|NA
TGTGCCAGCAGCTTCCTGCTGCCATCAGCGGGAACTTCCTACAATGAGCAGTTCTTC
CASSFLLPSAGTSYNEQFF
>NA|TRBJ2-4|TRBV11-2|NA
TGTGCCAGCAGCTTAGCGGGCCGGCTAGCCAAAAACATTCAGTACTTC
CASSLAGRLAKNIQYF
>NA|TRBJ2-2|TRBV3-1|few
TGTGCCAGCAGCCACGGGCGGAGAAACACCGGGGAGCTGTTTTTT
CASSHGRRNTGELFF
>TRBD2|TRBJ2-7|TRBV11-2|many
TGTGCCAGCAGCTTAGATTTAATAGCGGGAGGGCCAGGATACGAGCAGTACTTC
CASSLDLIAGGPGYEQYF
>NA|TRBJ2-7|TRBV5-1|NA
TGCGCCAGCAGCTACTACCACCGTCAGGCCTACGAGCAGTACTTC
CASSYYHRQAYEQYF
>TRBD1|TRBJ2-2|TRBV20-1|NA
TGCAGTGCGCGCCGGGACAGGGGAATCGGGGAGCTGTTTTTT
CSARRDRGIGELFF
>NA|TRBJ1-2|TRBV5-5|NA
TGTGCCAGCAGCTCGGGCCGTACTCTATACTATGGCTACACCTTC
CASSSGRTLYYGYTF
>NA|TRBJ2-1|TRBV10-2|few
TGCGCCAGTGAGTACGGAGATGAGCAGTTCTTC
CASEYGDEQFF
>NA|TRBJ2-1|TRBV7-9|few
TGTGCCAGCAGCTGGACTGACTACAATGAGCAGTTCTTC
CASSWTDYNEQFF
>TRBD1|TRBJ2-1|TRBV5-1|NA
TGCGCCAGCAGCCCCCGGGACAGGAAAATCAATGAGCAGTTCTTC
CASSPRDRKINEQFF
>TRBD1|TRBJ2-4|TRBV5-1|many
TGCGCCAGCAGCTTGGAAAGGGACAGACAAAACATTCAGTACTTC
CASSLERDRQNIQYF
>NA|TRBJ2-2|TRBV6-1|NA
TGTGCCAGCAGCTGGGACGGGGCGAGGGGGGAGCTGTTTTTT
CASSWDGARGELFF
>NA|TRBJ2-5|TRBV12-3/TRBV12-4|NA
TGTGCCAGCAGTTTCAGGATAGTCCAGAGCCAAGAGACCCAGTACTTC
CASSFRIVQSQETQYF
>NA|TRBJ1-5|TRBV4-2|many
TGTGCCAGCAGCCAGAGGGAGGGATGGCAGCCCCAGCATTTT
CASSQREGWQPQHF
>NA|TRBJ2-3|TRBV29-1|few
TGCAGCGTTGAACAGGGTACAGATACGCAGTATTTT
CSVEQGTDTQYF
>NA|TRBJ2-7|TRBV27|few
TGTGCCAGCAGTTTATCGTGGGGCTCACGTCTTTACGAGCAGTACTTC
CASSLSWGSRLYEQYF
>NA|TRBJ1-3|TRBV5-1|NA
TGCGCCAGCAGCTTGTCGATTCCCAGAAACACCATATATTTT
CASSLSIPRNTIYF
>TRBD1|TRBJ1-1|TRBV4-1|few
TGCGCCAGCAGCCAGATACAGGGGGCAGGGACTGAAGCTTTCTTT
CASSQIQGAGTEAFF